The 17 T cell receptor beta chains presented below share a single source sample, sequenced in a study of T cell responses to AZD1222 COVID-19 vaccine. The method was immunoSEQ multiplex PCR; TCRdb's version includes in-frame clones alone and lacks a portion of them. This table holds about 97,000 clones, around 87% found once. This specimen consisted of peripheral blood, obtained 28 days after the second AZD1222 dose. The origin of the receptors is an adult who received the AZD1222 COVID-19 vaccine.

With regard to this clone: As the CDR3 is not closed by the conserved phenylalanine or tryptophan, this likely results from a read error. No DNA is shown, since the ends of the CDR3 on it are uncertain; the CDR3 is the one TCRdb lists. This chain joins TRBV5-3 and TRBJ1-2; the table's D call, TRBD1, has no DNA check behind it. TRBV5-3 is identified as an open reading frame with a role that is uncertain. The CDR3 region is 10 residues in length, termini included. CDR3 residues: CARTSRGPSA.

The chain recombines TRBV3-1 (or the pseudogene TRBV3-2) with TRBJ2-5, with D possibly being TRBD2 (5 bases). There are 14 residues in the CDR3. CDR1 is LGHDT and CDR2 is YNNKEL in the germline V gene (reference sequence). Between the trimmed V and J ends, which lost 3 bases and 5 bases, there was a span of 13 bases. The CDR3 DNA sequence: TGTGCCAGCAGCCAGGCGGGCAAGGGTGAGACCCAGTACTTC. This translates into CASSQAGKGETQYF.

To note about this clone: One end of the junction fails to match germline, which may point to a read error. The V and J genes are TRBV7-3 and TRBJ2-3, with 7 nucleotides matching TRBD1. CDR1 SGHTA and CDR2 FQGTGA come from the germline V gene. The CDR3 loop spans 13 amino acids. This chain's CDR3 is CASSLTLTGSVLF. CDR3 DNA: TGTGCCAGCAGCTTAACCTTGACAGGGTCGGTTCTTTTT. Drawing the rest from reference TRBV7-3 and TRBJ2-3, the complete variable domain is GAGVSQTPSNKVTEKGKYVELRCDPISGHTALYWYRQSLGQGPEFLIYFQGTGAADDSGLPNDRFFAVRPEGSVSTLKIQRTERGDSAVYLCASSLTLTGSVLFGPGTRLTVL.

The chain employs TRBV13 and TRBJ2-4, with D possibly called TRBD1 or TRBD2 (5 bases each). This CDR3 has 15 amino acids. Germline CDR1 and CDR2: PRHDT and FYEKMQ (reference sequence). V lost 5 bases and J 8 bases, leaving 19 bases between the germline ends. CDR3 DNA sequence: TGTGCCAGCAGCCCTCCGCCGGGGCCCGTGGACATTCAGTACTTC. The encoded protein is CASSPPPGPVDIQYF. Full variable domain (outside the CDR3, taken from reference TRBV13 and TRBJ2-4): AAGVIQSPRHLIKEKRETATLKCYPIPRHDTVYWYQQGPGQDPQFLISFYEKMQSDKGSIPDRFSAQQFSDYHSELNMSSLELGDSALYFCASSPPPGPVDIQYFGAGTRLSVL.

The V gene is TRBV12-3 or TRBV12-4, the J gene TRBJ2-2; D may be TRBD1 (6 bases). The CDR3 consists of 12 residues. Trimming shortened V by 9 bases and J by 3 bases, and 8 bases separated the two germline ends. CDR3 protein: CASAGDTGELFF. CDR3 nucleotides: TGTGCCAGTGCAGGGGACACCGGGGAGCTGTTTTTT.

This chain links TRBV6-2 or TRBV6-3 with TRBJ1-1, with D maybe TRBD1 (5 bases). This CDR3 has 12 amino acids. Germline CDR1 reads MNHEY; CDR2 reads SVGEGT. The V and J ends lost 5 bases and 1 base respectively, with 5 bases between them. Here the CDR3 DNA reads TGTGCCAGCAGTCAGGGGAACACTGAAGCTTTCTTT. Amino acids: CASSQGNTEAFF.

This rearrangement joins TRBV6-5 to TRBJ2-1, with 10 nucleotides matching TRBD2. The germline V gene has CDR1 MNHEY and CDR2 SVGAGI. V was clipped by 7 bases and J by 6 bases; unmatched bases: 6. The CDR3 is made up of 14 amino acids. The CDR3 DNA is TGTGCCAGCATTGGGAGCGGGGGGGCCAATGAGCAGTTCTTC. Its translation: CASIGSGGANEQFF.

The chain carries TRBV28 and TRBJ2-7, with D possibly matching TRBD1 (5 bases). Germline CDR1 MDHEN, CDR2 SYDVKM. The CDR3 has 14 residues. V was clipped by 5 bases and J by 0 bases, with 11 bases between them. The DNA for the CDR3 is TGTGCCAGCAGTCCCCGTACAGGCTCCTACGAGCAGTACTTC. Translated: CASSPRTGSYEQYF.

The V and J genes are TRBV2 and TRBJ2-1; possibly TRBD1 or TRBD2 for D (5 bases each). V was pared by 7 bases and J by 10 bases, with 14 bases between. Germline-derived CDR1 and CDR2 are SNHLY and FYNNEI. This CDR3 contains 12 residues. The CDR3 nucleotides are TGTGCCAGCACCCTATTAGGGGACGAGCAGTTCTTC. Protein: CASTLLGDEQFF.

The rearrangement links TRBV5-6 to TRBJ2-1; 11 nucleotides match TRBD2. Germline CDR1 and CDR2: SGHDT and YYEEEE. The CDR3 runs to 17 residues. Germline trimming cut 2 bases from V and 6 bases from J; bases unmatched to any gene: 10. The CDR3 coding sequence is TGTGCCAGCAGCTTTACCTTAGCGGGAGGGCCCTCCAATGAGCAGTTCTTC. This encodes CASSFTLAGGPSNEQFF.

The chain combines TRBV6-1 with TRBJ2-1; 10 bases align to TRBD2. This CDR3 has 16 amino acids. Germline CDR1 is MNHNS and CDR2 is SASEGT. J was trimmed by 6 bases and V by 4 bases; bases with no gene match: 9. The CDR3 protein is CASSVFQRGGFNEQFF. CDR3 nucleotides: TGTGCCAGCAGTGTGTTTCAGCGGGGGGGCTTCAATGAGCAGTTCTTC.

The J gene is TRBJ1-2, the V gene TRBV14; D gene uncertain. The CDR3 extends over 15 amino acids. The germline V and J ends were trimmed by 0 bases and 8 bases, with 16 bases remaining between them. The germline CDR1 and CDR2 sequences are SGHDN and FVKESK. DNA for the CDR3: TGTGCCAGCAGCCAAGATTCCCGGGCCTCATTCGGCTACACCTTC. Translated, it gives CASSQDSRASFGYTF.

CDR3 in amino acids: CASRHGSRGYTF. In DNA, the CDR3 is TGTGCCAGTAGACACGGATCGAGGGGCTACACCTTC. The rearrangement links TRBV19 to TRBJ1-2; no clear D gene. Deletions cut 6 bases from V and 8 bases from J, with 13 bases between. The V gene's germline CDR1 is LNHDA and CDR2 SQIVND (reference sequence). This CDR3 region has 12 residues. The full variable domain, rest sourced from reference TRBV19 and TRBJ1-2, is DGGITQSPKYLFRKEGQNVTLSCEQNLNHDAMYWYRQDPGQGLRLIYYSQIVNDFQKGDIAEGYSVSREKKESFPLTVTSAQKNPTAFYLCASRHGSRGYTFGSGTRLTVV.

The chain uses TRBV10-3 and TRBJ2-3, with D perhaps matching TRBD1 (6 bases). Germline lookup yields CDR1 ENHRY and CDR2 SYGVKD. Trimming shortened V by 4 bases and J by 1 base, and 9 bases separated the two germline ends. The CDR3 is made up of 14 amino acids. The CDR3 loop is CAISVTGGTDTQYF. The CDR3 coding sequence is TGTGCCATCAGTGTGACAGGCGGCACAGATACGCAGTATTTT.

This clone was seen just once. V gene TRBV5-6 combines with J gene TRBJ1-2, with 9 bases lining up with TRBD1. Germline trimming cut 4 bases from V and 5 bases from J; bases unmatched to any gene: 12. CDR1 is SGHDT and CDR2 is YYEEEE in the germline V gene. This CDR3 is 16 amino acids long. The CDR3 loop is CASSPEPGTGLYGYTF. The CDR3 DNA follows: TGTGCCAGCAGCCCGGAACCCGGGACAGGGTTATATGGCTACACCTTC.

This sequence joins TRBV7-3 and TRBJ2-7, with D possibly being TRBD2 (5 bases). Germline V lookup: CDR1 SGHTA, CDR2 FQGTGA. Trimming cost V 1 base and J 7 bases, with 17 bases left between them. This CDR3 contains 15 residues. The chain's CDR3 is CASSLRPGHRGEQYF. The DNA of the CDR3 is TGTGCCAGCAGCTTAAGACCCGGCCATCGAGGGGAGCAGTACTTC.

This clone appeared once. The J gene is TRBJ1-1, the V gene TRBV30; TRBD1 matches 7 bases. The CDR3 is 18 residues long. Germline V gene sequence: CDR1 GTSNPN, CDR2 SVGIG (reference sequence). Trimming at V came to 0 bases and at J to 1 base, leaving 14 bases not matched to a gene. The CDR3 coding sequence is TGTGCCTGGAGTGTAGGGATGGGACAGCGGGCCCCGAACACTGAAGCTTTCTTT. The encoded protein is CAWSVGMGQRAPNTEAFF. The full variable domain, in which reference TRBV30 and TRBJ1-1 provide the parts outside the CDR3, is SQTIHQWPATLVQPVGSPLSLECTVEGTSNPNLYWYRQAAGRGLQLLFYSVGIGQISSEVPQNLSASRPQDRQFILSSKKLLLSDSGFYLCAWSVGMGQRAPNTEAFFGQGTRLTVV.